These 5 T cell receptor beta chains were sequenced from one sample in a study of patients and donors after allogeneic stem cell transplantation. Using its own MiXCR run on the RT-PCR reads, TCRdb lists one record per CDR3 protein. The table lists 800,000 to 1,000,000 distinct CDR3 sequences, approximately 19% of them singletons, with roughly 6% in the top ten. Input material: blood, either unsorted or a sorted T cell fraction (not recorded which). The receptors here all came from a human donor who was either an allogeneic HSCT recipient or a stem cell or donor lymphocyte infusion donor (not recorded which). It is not recorded whose cells these are; they may come from a transplant donor.

The sample holds a few counts of this clonotype. The DNA of the CDR3 is TGTGCCTGGAGTAAGGACACTGAAGCTTTCTTT. It is translated as CAWSKDTEAFF. The V and J genes are TRBV30 and TRBJ1-1; D remains ambiguous. V was trimmed by 2 bases and J by 3 bases, leaving 4 bases between them. The germline V gene encodes CDR1 GTSNPN and CDR2 SVGIG (reference sequence). The CDR3 spans 11 residues.

This rearrangement joins TRBV12-3 or TRBV12-4 to TRBJ2-7, with 13 positions matching TRBD2. This CDR3 spans 14 amino acids. The V gene end was trimmed by 4 bases and the J gene end by 7 bases; junction bases not matched to a gene: 4. CDR3 DNA: TGTGCCAGCAGTTGGACTAGCGGGAGATGGGAGCAGTACTTC. Residues: CASSWTSGRWEQYF.

This chain joins TRBV12-3 or TRBV12-4 and TRBJ1-6, with D possibly TRBD1 on 5 matching bases. V was cut by 7 bases and J by 2 bases, with 12 bases left in between. The CDR3 contains 15 residues. CDR3 coding DNA: TGTGCCAGCACCGGAGGGGAGGCCTATAATTCACCCCTCCACTTT. Translating gives CASTGGEAYNSPLHF.

This clonotype was recorded a few times. The genes are TRBV12-3 or TRBV12-4 and TRBJ2-5; D call uncertain. V was pared by 6 bases and J by 1 base, with 12 bases between. The CDR3 is 14 residues long. The CDR3 sequence is CASRYRWGQETQYF. CDR3 bases: TGTGCCAGCAGGTACCGATGGGGCCAAGAGACCCAGTACTTC.

This clonotype was counted only a few times. CDR3 loop: CSVEPLAGLPHTGELFF. The CDR3 DNA sequence: TGCAGTGTCGAGCCCCTAGCGGGGCTTCCTCACACCGGGGAGCTGTTTTTT. The V gene is TRBV20-1, the J gene TRBJ2-2, with 9 bases identical to TRBD2. This CDR3 region has 17 residues. CDR1 and CDR2 (germline): DFQATT, SNEGSKA (reference sequence). The junction had 15 bases not matched to a gene; V was cut back by 7 bases and J by 3 bases.